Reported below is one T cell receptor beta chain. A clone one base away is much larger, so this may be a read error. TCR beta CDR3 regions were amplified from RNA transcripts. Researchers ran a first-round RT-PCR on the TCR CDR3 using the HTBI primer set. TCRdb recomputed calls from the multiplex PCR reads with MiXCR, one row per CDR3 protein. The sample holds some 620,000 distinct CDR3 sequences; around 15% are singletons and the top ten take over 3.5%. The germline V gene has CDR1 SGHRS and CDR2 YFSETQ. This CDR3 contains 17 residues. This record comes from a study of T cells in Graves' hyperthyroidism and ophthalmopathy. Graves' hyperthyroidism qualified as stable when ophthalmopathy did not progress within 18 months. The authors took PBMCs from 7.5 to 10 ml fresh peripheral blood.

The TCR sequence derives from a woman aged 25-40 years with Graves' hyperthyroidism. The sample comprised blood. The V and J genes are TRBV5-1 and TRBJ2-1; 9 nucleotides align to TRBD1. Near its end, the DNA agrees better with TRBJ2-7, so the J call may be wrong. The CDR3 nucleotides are TGCGCCAGCAGCACGACGTTTGGGACAGGGACCTACAATGAGCAGTACTTC. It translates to CASSTTFGTGTYNEQYF.